The entry below describes one TCR beta chain. What this receptor recognizes is not known. The CDR3 is cut off 3 residues early in the read; its end comes from the germline J gene. Standard criteria, namely reduction of serum IgG, IgA and/or IgM below the normal range together with specific antibody deficiency, were applied for the diagnosis of CVID. A total of 45 or so subjects (about 15 female and around 29 male; age range roughly 9 to 64 years, mean age around 37) were included in the CVID group. Predominantly Caucasian heritage was noted among both the CVID patients and the healthy controls. At the time of study participation, every CVID subject had been on replacement immunoglobulin therapy for one year or longer. At the time of blood collection, no CVID subject was ill or was being treated with immunomodulatory or immunosuppressive medication. From each donor, about 4.5 to 9 ml of heparinized peripheral whole blood was collected. Genomic DNA from adults with common variable immune deficiency (CVID) and from healthy adult controls was the source for sequencing TCRbeta CDR3 repertoires. Diluted blood was subjected to density centrifugation over Hypaque 1077 or Ficoll-Paque for isolation of peripheral blood mononuclear cells. Unsorted mononuclear cells served as the source of genomic DNA, which was extracted either by Qiagen column purification or by a centrifugation-based method.

This sample stems from a study of T cell clonality in common variable immunodeficiency (dated by TCRdb to about 2015). For sequencing input, CVID and control samples contributed equivalent amounts of genomic DNA. For every sample, a 60 bp segment covering the rearranged TCRbeta CDR3 region was amplified and then sequenced. The immunoSEQ assay, a bias-corrected multiplex PCR with high-throughput sequencing, was employed for TCRbeta amplification. The study's own analysis went as follows. Every unique nucleotide sequence was considered a clone and was annotated with V, D and J genes, copy number and frequency. Sequences were labeled productive if in frame, and non-productive if out of frame or containing stop codons. As previously described, Shannon's entropy was used to calculate clonality. The predicted amino acid sequences of productive clones were used to derive the mean CDR3 Kyte-Doolittle hydropathy. The R hclust function was used to hierarchically cluster scaled V gene usage with Manhattan distance and complete linkage. Clone sharing by CDR3 amino acid sequence was assessed by resampling 12 repertoires per group over 100 rounds. Repertoires were searched for approximately 77 published EBV-specific and 200 to 300 published CMV-specific TCRbeta sequences. Analysis left out two CVID samples that produced under 10,000 sequences, so 42 CVID repertoires remained. The clones in this table, taken by TCRdb from immuneACCESS, are in-frame only. Not every clone is retained; where verified, under half of the shortfall comes from an unresolved V gene, and the cause of the rest is unknown. V and J calls and clone size are copied from that table; D and trimming were computed from the DNA. Per the sample table, the count is about 15,000 clones. Of the sample, approximately 5% is held by the ten largest clones.

Beyond this particular receptor, the publication reports: TCRbeta clonality was higher in CVID subjects than in healthy controls (t-test p = 0.018), and the increase was most characteristic of about a third of subjects. Although equal DNA input was used, an average of roughly 80,000 unique sequences per sample was obtained for controls, compared with roughly 33,000 for CVID samples. CVID TCRbeta sequences were reported to have fewer deletions and N-nucleotide insertions and to lack highly modified clones with 13 or more V deletions. Fewer TCRbeta clones were shared among CVID subjects than among healthy controls (p < 0.0001). It was noted by the authors that sequencing of the repertoires of T cell subpopulations would be needed to clarify the cause of the increased clonality in CVID. Correlations between repertoire features and clinical complications were limited by patient heterogeneity within the CVID cohort.

CDR1 and CDR2 (KGHSH, LQKENI) derive from the germline V gene. The V and J ends are trimmed by 3 bases and 0 bases, leaving 15 bases between them. Measured from the cysteine to the phenylalanine, the CDR3 is 17 residues long. Of the CDR3's DNA, 42 bases were read; they are in frame from base 1. The sequence is built from TRBV18 and TRBJ2-4; possibly the D gene is TRBD1, per 6 matching bases. Sequenced material: peripheral blood mononuclear cells. This clonotype was obtained from a human donor with common variable immunodeficiency. The DNA read from the CDR3 is TGTGCCAGCTCACCCGTCGACAGGAAACTAGCCAAAAACATT. This codes for CASSPVDRKLAKNI. The whole CDR3 sequence is CASSPVDRKLAKNIQYF.